A selection of T cell receptor beta chains follows, all from one sample in a study of cytomegalovirus exposure and HLA in healthy donors. The assay was immunoSEQ multiplex PCR, and TCRdb's table has in-frame clones only and misses some. The table lists about 190,000 clones, roughly four fifths of them singletons. Sequencing input: PBMCs. The origin of the receptors is a man aged 45 to 65 in good health and CMV-seronegative. CDR3s include the opening cysteine and the closing phenylalanine or tryptophan. The D gene is left open where the match is weak. Expanded clones are given a class, and other clones once, few, many or no size at all.

CASSIGTTLGGETQYF,TGTGCCAGCAGCATCGGGACGACCCTGGGAGGAGAGACCCAGTACTTC,-,once,TRBV7-2,TRBJ2-5
CASSQVRGNSPLHF,TGTGCCAGCAGCCAAGTCAGGGGGAATTCACCCCTCCACTTT,TRBD1,-,TRBV14,TRBJ1-6
CASSVLAAANYEQYF,TGTGCCAGCAGTGTTCTAGCGGCGGCCAACTACGAGCAGTACTTC,TRBD2,once,TRBV6-1,TRBJ2-7
CASSLRGGDERYGYTF,TGTGCCAGCAGCTTACGGGGAGGGGACGAACGCTATGGCTACACCTTC,-,once,TRBV7-9,TRBJ1-2
CASSLRGLSNQPQHF,TGTGCCAGCAGCTTAAGGGGGCTAAGCAATCAGCCCCAGCATTTT,TRBD1,-,TRBV7-2,TRBJ1-5
CATSRDEVNTEAFF,TGTGCCACCAGCAGAGATGAGGTGAACACTGAAGCTTTCTTT,-,-,TRBV15,TRBJ1-1
CASRSGWELFF,TGTGCCAGCAGGTCCGGGTGGGAGCTGTTTTTT,-,few,TRBV6-1,TRBJ2-2
CASGLVLTGGRGEQFF,TGTGCTAGTGGTTTGGTCCTAACAGGGGGCCGGGGTGAGCAGTTCTTC,TRBD1,-,TRBV12-5,TRBJ2-1
CASSPGQNNEQFF,TGTGCCAGCTCACCCGGACAGAACAATGAGCAGTTCTTC,-,-,TRBV18,TRBJ2-1
CAISDRDRTGELFF,TGTGCCATCAGCGACAGGGATAGAACCGGGGAGCTGTTTTTT,TRBD1,-,TRBV10-3,TRBJ2-2
CAWSQGGDTQYF,TGTGCCTGGAGCCAAGGCGGAGATACGCAGTATTTT,-,-,TRBV30,TRBJ2-3
CASSLVPEGTGELFF,TGTGCCAGCAGTTTGGTACCCGAGGGCACCGGGGAGCTGTTTTTT,-,-,TRBV6-6,TRBJ2-2
CASSEGPLARYEQYF,TGTGCCAGCAGTGAGGGGCCCCTCGCTCGCTACGAGCAGTACTTC,-,-,TRBV6-1,TRBJ2-7
CASSLGSTGIDTEAFF,TGTGCCAGCAGCTTAGGAAGTACAGGGATTGACACTGAAGCTTTCTTT,-,-,TRBV7-2,TRBJ1-1
CASGVVNTGELFF,TGTGCCAGCGGGGTGGTGAACACCGGGGAGCTGTTTTTT,-,once,TRBV19,TRBJ2-2
CASSQLRELGEQYF,TGTGCCAGCAGCCAACTCCGGGAGCTCGGCGAGCAGTACTTC,-,-,TRBV11-1,TRBJ2-7
CASSMSSEGASTGELFF,TGTGCCAGTAGTATGTCTAGCGAGGGGGCTAGCACCGGGGAGCTGTTTTTT,-,-,TRBV19,TRBJ2-2
CSSSLATAPSTDTQYF,TGTTCCAGCAGCTTAGCCACAGCCCCTAGCACAGATACGCAGTATTTT,-,-,TRBV7-9,TRBJ2-3
CASSDRDLSSYEQYF,TGTGCCAGCTCAGATAGGGACTTGAGCTCCTACGAGCAGTACTTC,-,-,TRBV18,TRBJ2-7
CASRGLDFKQYF,TGTGCCAGCAGGGGGCTAGACTTCAAGCAGTACTTC,-,-,TRBV7-2,TRBJ2-7
CASSLGQGSYEQYF,TGTGCCAGCAGTCTGGGACAGGGGTCCTACGAGCAGTACTTC,TRBD1,-,TRBV6-6,TRBJ2-7
CASSFSNQPQHF,TGTGCCAGCAGTTTCTCCAATCAGCCCCAGCATTTT,-,-,TRBV28,TRBJ1-5
CASSLAQVDTQYF,TGTGCCAGCAGCTTAGCCCAGGTAGATACGCAGTATTTT,-,-,TRBV11-2,TRBJ2-3
CASSAAGTSVETQYF,TGTGCCAGCAGCGCAGCCGGGACTAGTGTAGAGACCCAGTACTTC,TRBD2,-,TRBV11-2,TRBJ2-5
CASSRSGGASRETQYF,TGTGCCAGCAGCCGGAGCGGGGGGGCCTCTCGGGAGACCCAGTACTTC,TRBD2,-,TRBV7-2,TRBJ2-5
CASSLRGTSGRRRADTQYF,TGTGCCAGTAGTCTCCGCGGGACTAGCGGGAGAAGGAGGGCAGATACGCAGTATTTT,TRBD2,-,TRBV19,TRBJ2-3
CASSLSGGTEAFF,TGTGCCAGCAGCTTATCCGGGGGTACTGAAGCTTTCTTT,-,-,TRBV7-2,TRBJ1-1
CSSSLVTLNYGYTF,TGTTCCAGCAGCTTAGTTACCCTAAACTATGGCTACACCTTC,-,-,TRBV7-9,TRBJ1-2
CASKRQGPTNEKLFF,TGTGCCAGCAAGAGACAGGGGCCAACTAATGAAAAACTGTTTTTT,TRBD1,-,TRBV2,TRBJ1-4
CASSPTTGGYEKLFF,TGTGCCAGCAGCCCCACAACAGGGGGCTATGAAAAACTGTTTTTT,TRBD1,-,TRBV9,TRBJ1-4
CASGLGLAGGYPGSQYF,TGTGCTAGTGGTTTGGGACTAGCGGGGGGGTATCCCGGATCCCAGTACTTC,TRBD2,-,TRBV12-5,TRBJ2-5
CAISPGIGSYEQYF,TGTGCCATCAGTCCCGGGATTGGGTCATACGAGCAGTACTTC,-,-,TRBV10-3,TRBJ2-7
CSAGPGPEAFF,TGCAGTGCTGGGCCAGGGCCTGAAGCTTTCTTT,-,-,TRBV20-1,TRBJ1-1
CASGLTELRSKNIQYF,TGTGCTAGTGGTTTGACCGAGCTTCGTTCCAAAAACATTCAGTACTTC,-,-,TRBV12-5,TRBJ2-4
CASSLRGTQNTIYF,TGTGCCAGCAGCTTGCGGGGGACCCAAAACACCATATATTTT,-,-,TRBV5-6,TRBJ1-3
CASSQVWASGGGKQETQYF,TGCGCCAGCAGCCAAGTCTGGGCTAGCGGGGGGGGAAAGCAAGAGACCCAGTACTTC,TRBD2,-,TRBV4-1,TRBJ2-5
CASSMVLLQETQYF,TGCGCCAGCAGCATGGTCCTACTACAAGAGACCCAGTACTTC,-,-,TRBV5-1,TRBJ2-5
CASSLTVPYGYTF,TGTGCCAGCAGCTTGACAGTTCCCTATGGCTACACCTTC,-,-,TRBV5-6,TRBJ1-2
CASSRQGAVDSPLHF,TGTGCCAGCAGTCGACAGGGGGCCGTTGATTCACCCCTCCACTTT,TRBD1,-,TRBV6-6,TRBJ1-6
CATKEREPSYEQYF,TGTGCCACGAAAGAGCGGGAGCCCTCCTACGAGCAGTACTTC,TRBD2,few,TRBV10-3,TRBJ2-7
CASSPTSGNTGELFF,TGTGCCAGCAGCCCGACTAGCGGGAACACCGGGGAGCTGTTTTTT,TRBD2,once,TRBV7-3,TRBJ2-2
CASSPRDRVNEKLFF,TGTGCCAGCAGTCCGCGGGACAGGGTTAATGAAAAACTGTTTTTT,TRBD1,-,TRBV28,TRBJ1-4
CASTQGQGARDTQYF,TGTGCCAGTACTCAGGGACAGGGGGCGCGGGATACGCAGTATTTT,TRBD1,-,TRBV19,TRBJ2-3
CASSEPGQGRDEQFF,TGTGCCAGCAGTGAACCGGGACAGGGAAGAGATGAGCAGTTCTTC,TRBD1,-,TRBV6-1,TRBJ2-1
CASSTHNTVNEQFF,TGTGCCAGCAGCACCCACAACACAGTGAATGAGCAGTTCTTC,-,-,TRBV7-3,TRBJ2-1
CASSEYFRASTDTQYF,TGTGCCAGCAGCGAGTACTTTAGAGCTAGCACAGATACGCAGTATTTT,-,-,TRBV5-4,TRBJ2-3
CASSPRLAGDEQFF,TGTGCCAGCTCACCAAGACTAGCGGGAGATGAGCAGTTCTTC,TRBD2,-,TRBV18,TRBJ2-1
CASGPGSDTQYF,TGTGCTAGTGGCCCCGGGAGTGATACGCAGTATTTT,-,-,TRBV12-5,TRBJ2-3
CASSQDQPGTYEQYF,TGTGCCAGCAGCCAAGACCAGCCGGGGACCTACGAGCAGTACTTC,-,-,TRBV14,TRBJ2-7
CASSLGLAGGPDNEQFF,TGTGCCAGCAGCTTGGGGCTAGCGGGGGGGCCTGACAATGAGCAGTTCTTC,TRBD2,-,TRBV7-6,TRBJ2-1